Below, one T cell receptor (beta chain) is given with its context. Only in-frame clones appear in the TCRdb table, and some are missing; sequencing was by immunoSEQ multiplex PCR. The sample includes about 66,000 clones, roughly 90% of them seen just once. The source of the sample is a study of technical replicates of blood from several donors. V was shortened by 4 bases and J by 4 bases, with 10 bases between the two germline ends. This CDR3 has 13 residues. From germline, CDR1 is KGHSH and CDR2 LQKENI. Specimen: PBMCs. This sequence originates from a human donor in good health. Some clones in this sample may be carry-over from other donors' samples. The rearrangement joins TRBV18 to TRBJ1-1, with D uncertain. CDR3 region: CASSRGLGTEAFF. CDR3 sequence (DNA): TGTGCCAGCTCACGAGGTTTGGGCACTGAAGCTTTCTTT.